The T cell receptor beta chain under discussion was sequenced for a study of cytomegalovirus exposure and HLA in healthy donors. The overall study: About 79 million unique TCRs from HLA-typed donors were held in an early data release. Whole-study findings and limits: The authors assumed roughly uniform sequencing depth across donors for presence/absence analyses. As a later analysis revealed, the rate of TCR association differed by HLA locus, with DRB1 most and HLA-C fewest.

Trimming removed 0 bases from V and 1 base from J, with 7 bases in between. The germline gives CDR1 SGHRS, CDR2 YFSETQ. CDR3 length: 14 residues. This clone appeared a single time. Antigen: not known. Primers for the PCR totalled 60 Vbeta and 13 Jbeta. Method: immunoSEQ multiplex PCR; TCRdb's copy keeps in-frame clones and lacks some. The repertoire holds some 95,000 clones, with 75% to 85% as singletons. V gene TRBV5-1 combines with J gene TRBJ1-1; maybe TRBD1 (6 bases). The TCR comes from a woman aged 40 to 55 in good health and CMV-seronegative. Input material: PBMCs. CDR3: CASSLGQENTEAFF. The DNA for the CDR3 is TGCGCCAGCAGCTTGGGACAGGAGAACACTGAAGCTTTCTTT.